Listed here is a single T cell receptor beta chain. Its antigen is undetermined. The data stem from a study of T cell responses to AZD1222 COVID-19 vaccine. This CDR3 comprises 15 residues. Looked up from germline, CDR1 is SGHRS and CDR2 is YFSETQ. V shed 0 bases, J shed 4 bases, and the junction held 6 bases outside the gene matches. Findings and limits, study-wide: Nearly half of the spike-specific TCRs reportedly recognize variant regions that carry no mutations. The sample set comprised mostly white British donors with more females, and clonal diversity was possibly underestimated. Once two AZD1222 doses were given, Spike-specific TCR breadth and depth went up. Spike as a whole was targeted by vaccine-associated CD4 TCRs, dominant at 160-218 and 743-854.

Method: immunoSEQ multiplex PCR; TCRdb's copy keeps in-frame clones and lacks some. The data contain fewer than 130,000 clones, over 85% of them seen just once; the ten biggest clones take up almost 2.5%. The clonotype originates from an adult who received the AZD1222 COVID-19 vaccine. This sequence joins TRBV5-1 and TRBJ2-7, with 8 nucleotides matching TRBD1. The source material was peripheral blood, sampled 28 days after the second AZD1222 dose. The CDR3 reads CASSLDSGGPYEQYF. The CDR3, as DNA: TGCGCCAGCAGCTTGGATTCAGGGGGCCCATACGAGCAGTACTTC. Full variable domain (remainder filled in from reference TRBV5-1 and TRBJ2-7): KAGVTQTPRYLIKTRGQQVTLSCSPISGHRSVSWYQQTPGQGLQFLFEYFSETQRNKGNFPGRFSGRQFSNSRSEMNVSTLELGDSALYLCASSLDSGGPYEQYFGPGTRLTVT.